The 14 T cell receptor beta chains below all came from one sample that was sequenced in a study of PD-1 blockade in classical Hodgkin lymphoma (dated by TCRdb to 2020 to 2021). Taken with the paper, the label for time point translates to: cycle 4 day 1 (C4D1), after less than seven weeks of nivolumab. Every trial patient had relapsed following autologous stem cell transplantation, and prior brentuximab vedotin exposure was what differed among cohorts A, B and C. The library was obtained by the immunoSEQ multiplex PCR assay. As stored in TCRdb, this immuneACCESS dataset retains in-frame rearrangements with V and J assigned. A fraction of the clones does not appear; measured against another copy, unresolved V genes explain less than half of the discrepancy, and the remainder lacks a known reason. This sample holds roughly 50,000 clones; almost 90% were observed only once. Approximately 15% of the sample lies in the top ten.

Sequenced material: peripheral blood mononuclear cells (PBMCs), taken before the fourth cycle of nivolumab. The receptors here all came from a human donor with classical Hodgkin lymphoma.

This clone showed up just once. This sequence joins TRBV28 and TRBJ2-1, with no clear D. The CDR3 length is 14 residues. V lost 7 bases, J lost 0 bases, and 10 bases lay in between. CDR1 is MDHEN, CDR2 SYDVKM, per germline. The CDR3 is CASKVVSSYNEQFF. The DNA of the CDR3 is TGTGCCAGCAAAGTGGTTAGCTCCTACAATGAGCAGTTCTTC.

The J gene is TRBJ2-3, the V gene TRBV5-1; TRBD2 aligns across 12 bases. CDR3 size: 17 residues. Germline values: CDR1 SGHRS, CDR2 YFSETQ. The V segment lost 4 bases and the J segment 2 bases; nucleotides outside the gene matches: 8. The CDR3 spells CASSPLGLAGITDTQYF. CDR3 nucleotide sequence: TGCGCCAGCAGCCCCCTCGGACTAGCGGGGATCACAGATACGCAGTATTTT.

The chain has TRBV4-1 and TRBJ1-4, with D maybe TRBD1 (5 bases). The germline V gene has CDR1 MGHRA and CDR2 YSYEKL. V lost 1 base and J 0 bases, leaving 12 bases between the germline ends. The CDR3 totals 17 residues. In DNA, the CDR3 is TGCGCCAGCAGCCAAGTTGTAACAGGAGCAACTAATGAAAAACTGTTTTTT. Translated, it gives CASSQVVTGATNEKLFF.

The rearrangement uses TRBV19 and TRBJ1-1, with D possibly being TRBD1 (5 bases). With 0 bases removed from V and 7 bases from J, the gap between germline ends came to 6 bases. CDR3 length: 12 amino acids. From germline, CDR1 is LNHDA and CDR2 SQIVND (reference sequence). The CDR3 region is CASSIEGLEAFF. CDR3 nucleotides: TGTGCCAGTAGTATAGAGGGGCTTGAAGCTTTCTTT.

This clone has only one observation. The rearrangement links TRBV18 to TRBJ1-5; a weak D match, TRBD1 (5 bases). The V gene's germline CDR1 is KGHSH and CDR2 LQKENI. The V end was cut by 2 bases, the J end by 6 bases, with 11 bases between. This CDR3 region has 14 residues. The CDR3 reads CASSPGGGSQPQHF. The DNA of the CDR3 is TGTGCCAGCTCACCAGGGGGAGGTAGTCAGCCCCAGCATTTT.

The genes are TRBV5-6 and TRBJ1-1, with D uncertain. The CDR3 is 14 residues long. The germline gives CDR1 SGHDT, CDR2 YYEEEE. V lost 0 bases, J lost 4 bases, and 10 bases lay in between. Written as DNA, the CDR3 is TGTGCCAGCAGCTTGGTTCCTGCGGGCACTGAAGCTTTCTTT. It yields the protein CASSLVPAGTEAFF. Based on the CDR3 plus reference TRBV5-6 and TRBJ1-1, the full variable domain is DAGVTQSPTHLIKTRGQQVTLRCSPKSGHDTVSWYQQALGQGPQFIFQYYEEEERQRGNFPDRFSGHQFPNYSSELNVNALLLGDSALYLCASSLVPAGTEAFFGQGTRLTVV.

The CDR3 reads CASSINLRLNTEAFF. The CDR3 coding sequence is TGTGCCAGCAGCATCAACCTTCGCCTGAACACTGAAGCTTTCTTT. V gene TRBV7-2 combines with J gene TRBJ1-1; D is ambiguous. Trimming removed 5 bases at V and 0 bases at J, with 13 bases between. CDR3 length: 15 amino acids. The germline V gene has CDR1 SGHTA and CDR2 FQGNSA.

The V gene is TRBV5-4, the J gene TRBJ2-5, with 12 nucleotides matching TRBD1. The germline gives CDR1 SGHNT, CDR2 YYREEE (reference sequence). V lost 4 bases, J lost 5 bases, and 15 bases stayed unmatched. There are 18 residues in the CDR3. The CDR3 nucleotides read TGTGCCAGCAGCCAAGAAGATCACGGGACAGGGGGCTGGGAGACCCAGTACTTC. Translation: CASSQEDHGTGGWETQYF.

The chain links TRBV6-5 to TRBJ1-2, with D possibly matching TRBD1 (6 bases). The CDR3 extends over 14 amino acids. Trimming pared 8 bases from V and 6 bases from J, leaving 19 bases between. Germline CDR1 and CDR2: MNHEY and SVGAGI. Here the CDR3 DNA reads TGTGCCAGCGGAGGGGGGGGTGTAGGGAATGGCTACACCTTC. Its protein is CASGGGGVGNGYTF.

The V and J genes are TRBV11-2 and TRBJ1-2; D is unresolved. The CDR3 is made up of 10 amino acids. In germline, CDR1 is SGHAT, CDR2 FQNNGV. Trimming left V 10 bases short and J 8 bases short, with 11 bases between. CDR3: CATSVWGYTF. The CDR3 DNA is TGTGCCACCTCAGTATGGGGCTACACCTTC.

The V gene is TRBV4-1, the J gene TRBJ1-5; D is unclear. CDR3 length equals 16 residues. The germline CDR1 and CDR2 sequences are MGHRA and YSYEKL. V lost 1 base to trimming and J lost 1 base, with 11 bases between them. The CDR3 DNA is TGCGCCAGCAGCCAAGGTCCGGACCCAAGCAATCAGCCCCAGCATTTT. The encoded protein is CASSQGPDPSNQPQHF.

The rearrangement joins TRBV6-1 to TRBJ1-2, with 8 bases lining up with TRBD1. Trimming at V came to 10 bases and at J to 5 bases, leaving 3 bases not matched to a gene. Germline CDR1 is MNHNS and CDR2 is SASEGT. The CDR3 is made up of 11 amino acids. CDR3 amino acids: CAIRTGYGYTF. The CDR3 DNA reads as TGTGCCATCCGGACAGGGTATGGCTACACCTTC.

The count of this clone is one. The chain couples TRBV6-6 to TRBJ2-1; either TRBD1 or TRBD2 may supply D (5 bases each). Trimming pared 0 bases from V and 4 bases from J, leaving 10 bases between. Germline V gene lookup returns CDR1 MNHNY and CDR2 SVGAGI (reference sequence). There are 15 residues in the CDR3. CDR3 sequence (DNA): TGTGCCAGCAGTTACTCGGCAGGGACGTACAATGAGCAGTTCTTC. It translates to CASSYSAGTYNEQFF.

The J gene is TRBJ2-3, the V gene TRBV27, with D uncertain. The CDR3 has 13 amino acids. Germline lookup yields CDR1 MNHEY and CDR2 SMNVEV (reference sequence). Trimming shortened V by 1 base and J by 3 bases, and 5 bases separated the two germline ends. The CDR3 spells CASSLFWTDTQYF. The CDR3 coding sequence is TGTGCCAGCAGTTTATTTTGGACAGATACGCAGTATTTT.